Listed below are T cell receptor beta chains from one sample, sequenced in a study of T cell repertoires in enteric fever. TCRdb redid the calling of the reads with MiXCR, one entry per CDR3 protein. Here the sample spans more than 1,300 distinct CDR3 sequences, 30% to 35% being singletons. Sequencing was done on a sample of CCR7- CD38- CD4+ T cells from PBMCs. These receptors were collected from a human donor with Salmonella enteric fever, either typhoid or paratyphoid (not recorded which). Each CDR3 is given with its conserved first and last residue. The D gene is left open where the match is weak. Clone size is stated in some rows and not others, as once, few, many or a class when expanded.

clone size	V gene	D gene	J gene	CDR3 DNA	CDR3 protein
large	TRBV5-1	.	TRBJ2-7	TGCGCCAGCAGCGCGGGGTCCAACTACGAGCAGTACTTC	CASSAGSNYEQYF
.	TRBV12-5	.	TRBJ1-5	TGTGCTAGTGGTTTGGACGACTTACAGCCCCAGCATTTT	CASGLDDLQPQHF
.	TRBV5-1	TRBD2	TRBJ2-7	TGCGCAAACAATAGCGGGATCGCGTCCTACGAGCAGTACTTC	CANNSGIASYEQYF
.	TRBV9	TRBD1	TRBJ2-1	TGTGCCAGCAGCGTAGGGACAGGGGAGAATGTTGGGCAGTTCTTC	CASSVGTGENVGQFF
few	TRBV7-6	.	TRBJ1-1	TGTGCCAGCGCCATACAGCCGAACACTGAAGCTTTCTTT	CASAIQPNTEAFF
.	TRBV5-1	.	TRBJ1-2	TGCGCCAGCAGTCCTACCAACAAGGGACTCACGAGTGGCTACACCTTC	CASSPTNKGLTSGYTF
.	TRBV7-8	TRBD2	TRBJ2-2	TGTGCCAGCAGTCCCCCGGGACTAGCGGGAGGTTCCACCGGGGAGCTGTTTTTT	CASSPPGLAGGSTGELFF
few	TRBV12-3/TRBV12-4	TRBD1	TRBJ1-5	TGTGCCAGCAGAAAAAGGGGACAGGGCTCCGATCAGCCCCAGCATTTT	CASRKRGQGSDQPQHF
.	TRBV21-1	.	TRBJ2-3	TGTGCCAGCACCCACTATGTTCGGGAGGTGACAAATACGCAGTATTTT	CASTHYVREVTNTQYF
medium-sized	TRBV5-1	TRBD2	TRBJ2-1	TGCGCCAGCAGCTTATCTAGCGGGAGGGAAAATGAGCAGTTCTTC	CASSLSSGRENEQFF
.	TRBV5-1	.	TRBJ1-4	TGCGCCAGCCGTGCTGGGGCGAATGAAAAACTGTTTTTT	CASRAGANEKLFF